The T cell receptor (beta chain) under discussion was sequenced for a study of regulatory T cells in long-lasting Graves disease. Trimming took off 4 bases at V and 4 bases at J, with 14 bases between the two ends. Germline lookup yields CDR1 SGDLS and CDR2 YYNGEE. The CDR3 contains 14 residues. Libraries of TCR beta came from iRepertoire HTBI primers plus Arm-PCR of CDR3 regions. TCRdb reprocessed the multiplex PCR reads via MiXCR and lists one record per CDR3 protein. The table shows about 220,000 distinct CDR3 sequences, with 15% to 20% occurring only once. The study, taken as a whole, reports: With persistent disease, TRBV28, TRBJ1-2 and TRBJ2-5 were the favored segments. Thyroid tissue went unstudied; only peripheral blood was examined. Persistent Graves' patients showed a TCR diversity that was lower than that of newly diagnosed ones.

This clonotype was detected many times. Its matching antigen is unknown. Documented time point: newly diagnosed GD, antithyroid drugs for less than 3 months. The TCR library used RNA extracted from PBMCs. The same data also contributed to another study, on T cells in Graves' hyperthyroidism and ophthalmopathy.

Sequencing was performed on peripheral blood mononuclear cells (PBMCs), taken at new diagnosis, from a patient treated with antithyroid drugs. The chain links TRBV9 to TRBJ1-1; no clear D. The origin of this receptor is a woman in her thirties with Graves disease. The CDR3 DNA follows: TGTGCCAGCAGCCCCTCCGTACCGGGCACTGAAGCTTTCTTT. Protein: CASSPSVPGTEAFF.